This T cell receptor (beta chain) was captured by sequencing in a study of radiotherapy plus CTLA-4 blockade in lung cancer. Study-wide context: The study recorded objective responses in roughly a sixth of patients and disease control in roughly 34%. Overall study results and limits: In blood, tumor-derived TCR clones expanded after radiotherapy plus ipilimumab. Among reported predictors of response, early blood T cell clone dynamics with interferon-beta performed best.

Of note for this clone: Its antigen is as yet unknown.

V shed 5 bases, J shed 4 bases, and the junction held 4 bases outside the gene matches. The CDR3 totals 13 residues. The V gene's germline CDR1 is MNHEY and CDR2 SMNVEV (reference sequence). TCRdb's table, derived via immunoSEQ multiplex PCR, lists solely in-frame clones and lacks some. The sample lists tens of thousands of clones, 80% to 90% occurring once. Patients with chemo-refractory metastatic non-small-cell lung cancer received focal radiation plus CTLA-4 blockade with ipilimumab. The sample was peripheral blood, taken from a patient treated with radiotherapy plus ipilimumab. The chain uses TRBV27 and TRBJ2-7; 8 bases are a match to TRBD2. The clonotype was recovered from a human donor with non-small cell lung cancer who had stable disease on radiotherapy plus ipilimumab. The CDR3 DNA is TGTGCCAGCAGTCTGACGGGGGGGTACGAGCAGTACTTC. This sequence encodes CASSLTGGYEQYF.